This T cell receptor beta chain was recorded in a study of brain T cells in children with intractable seizures. Study-level points and caveats: Viral specificity was inferred only from CDR3 similarity; HCMV serostatus was unknown.

The method was immunoSEQ multiplex PCR; TCRdb's version includes in-frame clones alone and lacks a portion of them. Of under 150,000 clones in the sample, 90% to 95% are singletons; the top ten hold approximately 3.9%. This clone appeared a single time. As yet, its antigen is unknown. Pre-surgery treatment included at least one anti-epileptic drug. V lost 0 bases, J lost 9 bases, and 6 bases lay in between. Germline V gives CDR1 MGHRA, CDR2 YSYEKL. The CDR3 covers 13 residues. This TCR came from a boy under two years old with hemimegalencephaly and intractable seizures. The rearrangement links TRBV4-1 to TRBJ1-6; D call uncertain. Sample: peripheral blood, taken at surgery. The CDR3 spells CASSQDLVSPLHF. DNA of the CDR3: TGCGCCAGCAGCCAAGATTTAGTTTCACCCCTCCACTTT.